These T cell receptor beta chains were read from a single sample in a study of CD8+CD57+ T cells in acquired aplastic anemia. A single record per CDR3 protein comes from TCRdb applying MiXCR to the reads. The repertoire holds some 180,000 distinct CDR3 sequences, with 55% to 65% as singletons. Sequenced: sorted CD4+, CD8+, or CD8+CD57+ T cells (not recorded which) from PBMCs. These receptors came from a human donor with aplastic anemia. Both conserved end residues are part of each CDR3. The size field is filled for only some rows; it gives once, few, many or a size class.

size: NA; V: TRBV10-3; CDR3: CAISEDTAGYTF
size: NA; V: TRBV19; CDR3: CAGSIDRTYEQYF
size: NA; V: TRBV10-1; CDR3: CASGTLTGELFF
size: few; V: TRBV9; CDR3: CATSRQGYNEQFF
size: NA; V: TRBV7-9; CDR3: CASSFSTSTDTQYF
size: many; V: TRBV13; CDR3: CASSLEGGFAEAFF
size: many; V: TRBV19; CDR3: CASSLARGPYEQYF
size: NA; V: TRBV29-1; CDR3: CSVAGQGAGEAFF
size: NA; V: TRBV29-1; CDR3: CSVEGGDSGNTF
size: NA; V: TRBV5-5; CDR3: CASSLGAGGNSYEQYF
size: NA; V: TRBV4-1; CDR3: CASGLAGGQGDTQYF
size: few; V: TRBV2; CDR3: CATSMEGSEQFF
size: NA; V: TRBV19; CDR3: CASDPQGF
size: few; V: TRBV2; CDR3: CASSEAGVYQETQYF
size: once; V: TRBV29-1; CDR3: CSVALGTGNYEQYF
size: NA; V: TRBV2; CDR3: CASRKGLAGEQETQYF
size: many; V: TRBV19; CDR3: CASGVGTKNIQYF
size: NA; V: TRBV10-3; CDR3: CASSLVRDTSTDTQYF
size: NA; V: TRBV7-3; CDR3: CASSKDNSPLHF
size: NA; V: TRBV5-1; CDR3: CASSLNRGSEAFF
size: NA; V: TRBV10-3; CDR3: CAISGGREGRPLEQYF
size: NA; V: TRBV7-8; CDR3: CASSFPTAEAFF
size: NA; V: TRBV7-6; CDR3: CASSLVAQGGTEAFF